The entry below describes one T cell receptor beta chain. Antigen: not known. The data originate from a study of beta chain features in type 1 diabetes. Study-wide results and limits: Moderate yet significant TCRB CDR3 shortening was seen in Type 1 diabetes patients in all four CD4+ subsets.

Germline V gene data show CDR1 as SGDLS and CDR2 as YYNGEE. Losses at the gene ends were 0 bases for V and 4 bases for J; bases not matched to a gene: 7. The CDR3 sequence is 16 residues long. Reverse transcribing all isolated RNA meant expressed TCRB transcripts were sequenced. Repertoires were generated with immunoSEQ multiplex PCR, while TCRdb's copy carries only in-frame clones and drops some. This table holds about 410,000 clones, about 14% found once. Sequenced sample: naive CD4+ T cells from blood. The chain is built from TRBV9 and TRBJ2-3; 8 bases are a match to TRBD1. The TCR comes from a man in his thirties or forties in good health. The CDR3 DNA sequence: TGTGCCAGCAGCGTAGAGGCTCGGACAGGGTCAGATACGCAGTATTTT. This translates into CASSVEARTGSDTQYF.